This T cell receptor (delta chain) was recovered during a study of γδ T cells in repeated Plasmodium falciparum infection (dated by TCRdb to the early 2020s). For the wider study: The natural-infection arm enrolled Malian children exposed to intense seasonal malaria transmission and compared the Malian children with Australian children matched for age and gender. Several malaria-naive U.S. adults underwent four controlled human malaria infections by bites from P. falciparum NF54-infected Anopheles stephensi mosquitoes over approximately 590 days. Controlled-infection subjects were sampled at baseline, immediately before selected infections, and 21 days after each infection. Malian gammadelta TCR repertoires were analysed cross-sectionally in periods with no transmission and longitudinally across episodes of acute febrile malaria. In the study, the shaping of the human gammadelta T cell repertoire by repeated Plasmodium falciparum infection was examined using natural infection in Mali and controlled human malaria infection. The paper as a whole reports these results and caveats: The Malian cohort was drawn from a small rural village made up mostly of one ethnic group, which limits generalizability. Vdelta2-negative gammadelta TCR repertoires from Malian children appeared more clonally expanded, less diverse and less shared than those of Australian children. Across time and infection, the Vgamma9/Vdelta2+ TCR repertoires showed a highly stable polyclonal makeup, with many TCRgamma sequences overlapping between individuals. In Vdelta2-negative, largely Vdelta1+, gammadelta TCR repertoires, repeated controlled infections appeared to drive waves of new clonotype selection. Because the controlled-infection cohort was small, analysis of inter-individual variability in gammadelta T cell responses was limited.

CDR1 TSWWSYY and CDR2 QGS were looked up in the germline V gene. Ends trimmed: V by 2 bases, J by 7 bases; bases unmatched to a gene: 22. From its cysteine to its phenylalanine, the CDR3 spans 19 amino acids. This entry keeps only the CDR3 DNA: 57 bases, framed from base 1. Vgamma9/Vdelta2+ and Vdelta2-negative gammadelta T cell populations were flow-sorted from peripheral blood mononuclear cells for bulk TCR repertoire analysis. Turning to this clone: Its recognized antigen is unknown. TCRdb pairs this DNA with a much larger clone's protein that differs at residue 7, likely a read error; the protein shown was translated from the DNA.

Libraries were built with multiplex PCR. Data came from an Illumina MiSeq. From each sorted gammadelta T cell sample, both TCR gamma (TRG) and TCR delta (TRD) chains were sequenced. Processing in the source paper ran as follows. The repertoire analyses used clonotype tree plots, the accumulated frequency of the top 20 clonotypes, and diversity index (DI) and D75 metrics. Clonotypes were called again by TCRdb from the public reads via CATT, and duplicate nucleotide sequences were then merged into one entry. The V and J calls were determined by TCRdb, not by the authors. Counted in this sample were around 52,000 delta-chain clones; approximately 1.5% of them appeared once. The ten largest clonotypes hold 15% of the sample.

The chain uses TRDV1 and TRDJ1, and 7 junction bases match TRDD3. Because TCRdb records no J gene, it was assigned here through a match of the DNA to germline. This receptor was identified in a pool of human donors (malaria-infected and uninfected, not separated). The sequenced material came from gamma-delta T cells from blood. The sequence in DNA is TGTGCTCTTGGGGAAGAAGCCCTACGGGCCTGGGGGCTTGAAGTTAAACTCATCTTT. This is translated as CALGEEALRAWGLEVKLIF.